This T cell receptor beta chain stems from a study of shared clonotypes between healthy human individuals. On the study more broadly: Donors, aged 18 to 49, were a couple of women and three men.

TCRdb keeps only in-frame clones here, not all; method: immunoSEQ multiplex PCR. The sample contains 97,000 or so clones, roughly 50% of which appear only once. Germline-derived CDR1 and CDR2 are MGHRA and YSYEKL. This CDR3 has 18 residues. V dropped 3 bases and J dropped 0 bases, with 19 bases sitting between them. Notes on the study in general: Exclusively blood specimens were collected; tissue repertoires likely differ.

About this clone: Its matching antigen is unknown.

Each donor was a Caucasian adult residing in Nashville, Tennessee. Extraction of genomic DNA in unsorted samples used tens of millions of PBMCs. The chain combines TRBV4-1 with TRBJ2-3; possible D gene TRBD2, 5 bases. The specimen sequenced was PBMCs. This TCR was sampled from a woman in her 40s in good health. Some clones in this sample may be carry-over from other donors' samples. CDR3 loop: CASSQLARVVASTDTQYF. The CDR3 coding sequence is TGCGCCAGCAGCCAGTTAGCGAGAGTCGTTGCTAGCACAGATACGCAGTATTTT.